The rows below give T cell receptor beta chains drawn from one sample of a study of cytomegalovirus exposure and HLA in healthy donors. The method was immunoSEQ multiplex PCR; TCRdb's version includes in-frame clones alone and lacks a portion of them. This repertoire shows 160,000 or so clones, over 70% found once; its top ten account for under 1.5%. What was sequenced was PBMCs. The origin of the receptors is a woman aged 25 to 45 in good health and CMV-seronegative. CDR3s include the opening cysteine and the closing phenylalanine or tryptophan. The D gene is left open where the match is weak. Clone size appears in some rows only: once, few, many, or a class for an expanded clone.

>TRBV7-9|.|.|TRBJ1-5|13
CASSLDADQPQHF
TGTGCCAGCAGCTTAGATGCGGATCAGCCCCAGCATTTT
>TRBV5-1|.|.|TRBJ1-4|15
CASSLAGLTNEKLFF
TGCGCCAGCAGCTTGGCAGGGCTAACTAATGAAAAACTGTTTTTT
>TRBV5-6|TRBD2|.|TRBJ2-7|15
CASSLVGGGSYEQYF
TGTGCCAGCAGCTTGGTTGGCGGGGGGTCCTACGAGCAGTACTTC
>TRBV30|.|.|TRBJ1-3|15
CAWSVIRSPGNTIYF
TGTGCCTGGAGTGTAATCCGGTCGCCTGGAAACACCATATATTTT
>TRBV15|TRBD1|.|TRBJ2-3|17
CATSRTPSPGGQDTQYF
TGTGCCACCAGCCGCACTCCTAGTCCAGGGGGCCAAGATACGCAGTATTTT
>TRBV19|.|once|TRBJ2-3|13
CASKALGRDTQYF
TGTGCCAGTAAGGCGCTAGGGAGAGATACGCAGTATTTT
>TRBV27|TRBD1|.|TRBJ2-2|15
CASSLGQGATGELFF
TGTGCCAGCAGTTTAGGGCAGGGGGCCACCGGGGAGCTGTTTTTT
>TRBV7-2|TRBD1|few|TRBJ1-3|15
CASSPGQGPGNTIYF
TGTGCCAGCAGCCCGGGACAGGGACCTGGAAACACCATATATTTT
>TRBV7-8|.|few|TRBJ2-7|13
CASKERQAYEQYF
TGTGCCAGCAAGGAAAGACAGGCATACGAGCAGTACTTC
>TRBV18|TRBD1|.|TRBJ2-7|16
CASSNDRDRGIHEQYF
TGTGCCAGCTCCAATGACCGGGACAGGGGAATCCACGAGCAGTACTTC
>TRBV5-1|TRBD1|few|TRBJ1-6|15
CASQADRGYNSPLHF
TGCGCCAGCCAAGCCGACAGGGGCTATAATTCACCCCTCCACTTT
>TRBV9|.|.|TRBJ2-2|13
CASSVTPLPELFF
TGTGCCAGCAGCGTAACTCCTCTGCCGGAGCTGTTTTTT
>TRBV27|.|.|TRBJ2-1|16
CASSFSVGASYNEQFF
TGTGCCAGCAGTTTTTCGGTGGGGGCCTCCTACAATGAGCAGTTCTTC
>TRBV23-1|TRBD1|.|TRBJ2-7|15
CASSSRQGDFGEQYF
TGCGCCAGCAGTTCCCGCCAGGGGGATTTTGGCGAGCAGTACTTC
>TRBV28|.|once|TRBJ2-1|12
CASSFYPAGQFF
TGTGCCAGCAGTTTTTACCCCGCGGGGCAGTTCTTC
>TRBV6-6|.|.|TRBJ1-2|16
CASRPADGGRGYGYTF
TGTGCCAGCAGGCCCGCGGATGGAGGGCGAGGCTATGGCTACACCTTC
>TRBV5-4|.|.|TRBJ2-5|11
CASGTQETQYF
TGTGCCAGTGGGACTCAAGAGACCCAGTACTTC
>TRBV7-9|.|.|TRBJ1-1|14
CASSLAPMGAEAFF
TGTGCCAGCAGCTTAGCCCCGATGGGCGCTGAAGCTTTCTTT
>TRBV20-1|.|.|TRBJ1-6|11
CSAERNSPLHF
TGCAGTGCGGAGAGAAATTCACCCCTCCACTTT
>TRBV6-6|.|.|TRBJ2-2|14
CASSTDWYTGELFF
TGTGCCAGCAGTACCGACTGGTACACCGGGGAGCTGTTTTTT
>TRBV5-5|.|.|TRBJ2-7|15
CASSLAAGQQYEQYF
TGTGCCAGCAGCTTGGCAGCAGGACAGCAATACGAGCAGTACTTC
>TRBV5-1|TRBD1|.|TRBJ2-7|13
CASSGTGVGEQYF
TGCGCCAGCAGCGGGACAGGGGTCGGCGAGCAGTACTTC
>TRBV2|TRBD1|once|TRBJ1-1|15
CASTGQGTLNTEAFF
TGTGCCAGCACAGGACAGGGAACCCTGAACACTGAAGCTTTCTTT
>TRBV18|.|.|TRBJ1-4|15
CASSPLGTGNEKLFF
TGTGCCAGCTCACCCCTCGGTACAGGGAATGAAAAACTGTTTTTT
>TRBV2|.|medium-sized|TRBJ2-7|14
CASIEGGTRHEQYF
TGTGCCAGCATTGAAGGGGGAACTAGGCACGAGCAGTACTTC
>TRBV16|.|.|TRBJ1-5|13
CASSLEGRGAQHF
TGTGCCAGCAGCCTCGAAGGGCGGGGGGCCCAGCATTTT
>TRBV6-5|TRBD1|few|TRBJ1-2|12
CASSHRGDGYTF
TGTGCCAGCAGCCACAGGGGAGATGGCTACACCTTC
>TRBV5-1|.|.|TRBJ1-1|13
CASSLYVRDITFF
TGCGCCAGCAGCTTATATGTCCGGGACATAACTTTCTTT
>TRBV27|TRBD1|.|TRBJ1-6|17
CASSLRGRGSEVSPLHF
TGTGCCAGCAGTCTTAGGGGGCGCGGCAGTGAGGTCTCACCCCTCCACTTT
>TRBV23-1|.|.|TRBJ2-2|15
CASSQFGTNTGELFF
TGCGCCAGCAGTCAATTTGGGACAAACACCGGGGAGCTGTTTTTT
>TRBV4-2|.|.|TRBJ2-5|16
CASSQGAKAGQETQYF
TGTGCCAGCAGCCAAGGAGCGAAGGCGGGGCAAGAGACCCAGTACTTC
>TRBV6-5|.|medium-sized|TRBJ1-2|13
CASTTLGGYGYTF
TGTGCCAGCACGACCTTAGGGGGCTATGGCTACACCTTC
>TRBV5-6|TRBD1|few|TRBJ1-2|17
CASSLDRGDRGLGGYTF
TGTGCCAGCAGCTTGGATCGTGGAGACAGGGGTCTTGGTGGCTACACCTTC
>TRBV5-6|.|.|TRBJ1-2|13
CASSLMRNYGYTF
TGTGCCAGCAGCTTGATGAGGAACTATGGCTACACCTTC
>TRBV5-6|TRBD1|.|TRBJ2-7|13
CASSLGGGWEQYF
TGTGCCAGCAGCTTGGGAGGGGGCTGGGAGCAGTACTTC
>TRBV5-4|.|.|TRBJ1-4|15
CASSFKQGSNEKLFF
TGTGCCAGCAGCTTCAAGCAGGGGTCTAATGAAAAACTGTTTTTT
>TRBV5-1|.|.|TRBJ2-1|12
CASSPRGYEQFF
TGCGCCAGCAGCCCCCGGGGGTATGAGCAGTTCTTC